This TCR beta chain was retrieved from a study of T cell responses to AZD1222 COVID-19 vaccine. Deletions cut 5 bases from V and 0 bases from J, with 8 bases between. The CDR3 contains 14 residues. Germline V gene sequence: CDR1 MDHEN, CDR2 SYDVKM. Generated by immunoSEQ multiplex PCR, the TCRdb table keeps only in-frame clones and is missing some. The data hold around 270,000 clones, with approximately 94% observed a single time. As regards this clone: What it recognizes is unknown.

Study-level results: Seropositive AZD1222 recipients at baseline numbered only five or six.

The chain couples TRBV28 to TRBJ1-3, with D unclear. The receptor was isolated from an adult who received the AZD1222 COVID-19 vaccine. This sample comprised peripheral blood, obtained 28 days after the second AZD1222 dose. CDR3 sequence: CASSELSSGNTIYF. CDR3 sequence (DNA): TGTGCCAGCAGTGAACTCTCCTCTGGAAACACCATATATTTT.